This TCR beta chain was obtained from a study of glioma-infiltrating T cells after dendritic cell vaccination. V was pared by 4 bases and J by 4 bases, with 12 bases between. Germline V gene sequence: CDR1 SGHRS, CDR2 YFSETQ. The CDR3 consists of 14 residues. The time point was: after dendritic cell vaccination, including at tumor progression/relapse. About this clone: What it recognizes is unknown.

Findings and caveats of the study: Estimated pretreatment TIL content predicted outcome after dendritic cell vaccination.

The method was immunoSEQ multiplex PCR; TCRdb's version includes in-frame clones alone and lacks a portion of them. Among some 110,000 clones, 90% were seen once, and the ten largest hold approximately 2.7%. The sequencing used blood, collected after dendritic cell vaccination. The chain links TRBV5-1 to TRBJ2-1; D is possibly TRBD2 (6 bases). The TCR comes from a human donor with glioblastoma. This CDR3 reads CASSPGLTYNEQFF. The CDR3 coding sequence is TGCGCCAGCAGCCCGGGACTTACGTACAATGAGCAGTTCTTC.